Detailed here is one T cell receptor (beta chain). The data stem from a study of blood T cell repertoires in COVID-19. Assay used: immunoSEQ multiplex PCR; TCRdb lists only in-frame clones, some missing. The repertoire holds approximately 500,000 clones, less than 90% seen once, with less than 9.5% in the top ten. Germline CDR1 and CDR2: SGHRS and YFSETQ. CDR3 length equals 13 residues. V lost 3 bases to trimming and J lost 5 bases; unmatched junction nucleotides: 3. What was sequenced was peripheral blood. The receptor was derived from a woman aged 45-60 years with COVID-19, enrolled during active disease. The V gene is TRBV5-1, the J gene TRBJ2-3; 7 nucleotides align to TRBD2. CDR3 loop: CASSSGGIDTQYF. The CDR3 coding sequence is TGCGCCAGCAGCTCCGGGGGGATAGATACGCAGTATTTT.